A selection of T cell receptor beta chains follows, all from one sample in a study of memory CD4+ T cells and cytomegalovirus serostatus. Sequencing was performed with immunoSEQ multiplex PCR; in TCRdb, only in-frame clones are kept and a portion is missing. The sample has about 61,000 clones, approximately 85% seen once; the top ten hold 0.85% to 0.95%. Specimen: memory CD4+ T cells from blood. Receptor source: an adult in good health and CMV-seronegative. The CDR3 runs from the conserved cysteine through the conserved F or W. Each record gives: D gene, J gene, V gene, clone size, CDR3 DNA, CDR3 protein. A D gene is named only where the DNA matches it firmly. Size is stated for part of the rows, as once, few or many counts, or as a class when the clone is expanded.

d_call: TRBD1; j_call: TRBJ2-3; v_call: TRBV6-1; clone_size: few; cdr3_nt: TGTGCCAGCAGATTTCCCGGGACAGGGCCAGATACGCAGTATTTT; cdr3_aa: CASRFPGTGPDTQYF
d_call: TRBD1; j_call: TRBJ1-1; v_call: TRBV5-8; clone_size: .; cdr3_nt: TGTGCCAGCAGCTTGGGACAGGGGGCTCTCTACACTGAAGCTTTCTTT; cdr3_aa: CASSLGQGALYTEAFF
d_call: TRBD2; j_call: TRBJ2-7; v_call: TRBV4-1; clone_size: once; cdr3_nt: TGCGCCAGCAGCCAAGGGCCGAGGACTAGCGGAGGAGAGCAGTACTTC; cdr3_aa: CASSQGPRTSGGEQYF
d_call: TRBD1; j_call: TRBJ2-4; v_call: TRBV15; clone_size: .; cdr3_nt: TGTGCCACCAGCACCAGGGGGCATGGCAAAAACATTCAGTACTTC; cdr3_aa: CATSTRGHGKNIQYF
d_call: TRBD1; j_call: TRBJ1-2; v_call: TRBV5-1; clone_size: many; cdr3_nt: TGCGCCAGCAGCTTCGACAGGGATGGCTACACCTTC; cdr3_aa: CASSFDRDGYTF
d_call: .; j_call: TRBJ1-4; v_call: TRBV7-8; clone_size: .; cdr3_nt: TGTGCCAGCAGCTTAGGGGGATTAGGTGAAAAACTGTTTTTT; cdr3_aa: CASSLGGLGEKLFF
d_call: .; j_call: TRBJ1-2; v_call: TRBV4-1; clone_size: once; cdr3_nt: TGCGCCAGCAGCCAAGAGCGTCTGGTTAAACGGGGACCCACTAACTATGGCTACACCTTC; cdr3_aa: CASSQERLVKRGPTNYGYTF
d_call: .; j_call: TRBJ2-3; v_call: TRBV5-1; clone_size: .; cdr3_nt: TGCGCCAGCAGCTTGGGGGCCCAGGTATCGGATACGCAGTATTTT; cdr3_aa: CASSLGAQVSDTQYF
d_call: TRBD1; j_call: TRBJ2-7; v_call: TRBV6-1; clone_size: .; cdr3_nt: TGTGCCAGCAGTGAGATATTCCTGACAGGGTCTGGGGAGCAGTACTTC; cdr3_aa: CASSEIFLTGSGEQYF
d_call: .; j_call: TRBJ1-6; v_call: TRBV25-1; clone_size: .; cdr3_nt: TGTGCCAGCAGTCCCCGATGGAGCTCCTATAATTCACCCCTCCACTTT; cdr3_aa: CASSPRWSSYNSPLHF
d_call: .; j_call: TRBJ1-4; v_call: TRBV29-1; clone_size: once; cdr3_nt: TGCAGCGTCCTGGTCGGGTTGACAGGAAAACTGTTTTTT; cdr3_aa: CSVLVGLTGKLFF
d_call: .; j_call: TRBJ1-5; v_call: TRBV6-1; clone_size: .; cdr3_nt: TGTGCCACTACTAACAGGGCCAATCAGCCCCAGCATTTT; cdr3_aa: CATTNRANQPQHF
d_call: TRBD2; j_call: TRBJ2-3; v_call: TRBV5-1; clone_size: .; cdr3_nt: TGCGCCAGCAGCAGGGGACTAGCGGGAGGCCACCGATGGGATGACACGCAGTATTTT; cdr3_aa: CASSRGLAGGHRWDDTQYF
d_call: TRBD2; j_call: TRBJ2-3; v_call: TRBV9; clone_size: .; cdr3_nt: TGTGCCAGCAGCGTAGCGGGGGGTAAGGCAGATACGCAGTATTTT; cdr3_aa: CASSVAGGKADTQYF
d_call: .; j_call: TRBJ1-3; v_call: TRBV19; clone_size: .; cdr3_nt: TGTGCCAGTAGTTCCACCAGGGGAGCTGGAAACACCATATATTTT; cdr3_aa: CASSSTRGAGNTIYF
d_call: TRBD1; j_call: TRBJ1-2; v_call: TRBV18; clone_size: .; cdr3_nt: TGTGCCAGCTCACCACCGACAGGGGATGGCTACACCTTC; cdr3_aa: CASSPPTGDGYTF
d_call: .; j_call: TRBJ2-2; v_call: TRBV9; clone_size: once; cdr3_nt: TGTGCCAGCAGCGCACCGGGGAACACCGGGGAGCTGTTTTTT; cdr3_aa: CASSAPGNTGELFF
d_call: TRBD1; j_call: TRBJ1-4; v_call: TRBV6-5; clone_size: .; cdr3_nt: TGTGCCAGCAGTCTCCGACAGGGGCGGAATGAAAAACTGTTTTTT; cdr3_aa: CASSLRQGRNEKLFF
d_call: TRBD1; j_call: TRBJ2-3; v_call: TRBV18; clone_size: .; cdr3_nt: TGTGCCAGCTCACCGACAGGGGCCTCAGATACGCAGTATTTT; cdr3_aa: CASSPTGASDTQYF
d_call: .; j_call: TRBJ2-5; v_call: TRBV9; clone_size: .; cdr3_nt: TGTGCCAGCAGCGTAACGTATAATGGGGGAAGGGAGACCCAGTACTTC; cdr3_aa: CASSVTYNGGRETQYF
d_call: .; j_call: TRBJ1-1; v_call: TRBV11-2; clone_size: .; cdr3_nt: TGTGCCAGCAGCCTGACCCGGGGGACTGAAGCTTTCTTT; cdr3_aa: CASSLTRGTEAFF
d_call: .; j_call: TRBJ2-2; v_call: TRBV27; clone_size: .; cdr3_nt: TGTGCCAGCAGTTTAGTGGGACGAACGAACACCGGGGAGCTGTTTTTT; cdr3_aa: CASSLVGRTNTGELFF
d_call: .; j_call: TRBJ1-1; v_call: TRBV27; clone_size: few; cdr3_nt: TGTGCCAGCAGTTTCGTCAGCGGGGCACTGTCTGCTTTCTTT; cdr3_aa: CASSFVSGALSAFF
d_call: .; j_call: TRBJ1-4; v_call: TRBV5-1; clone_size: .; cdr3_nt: TGCGCCAGCAGCCCGGGACGGAAGCCGAATGAAAAACTGTTTTTT; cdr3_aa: CASSPGRKPNEKLFF
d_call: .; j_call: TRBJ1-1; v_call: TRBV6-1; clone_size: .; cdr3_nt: TGTGCCAGCAGTGAACCAGGGCGGCTGAACACTGAAGCTTTCTTT; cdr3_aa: CASSEPGRLNTEAFF
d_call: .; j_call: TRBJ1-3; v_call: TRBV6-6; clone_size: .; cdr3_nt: TGTGCCAGCAGTTCAGGGGTCGACTCTGGAAACACCATATATTTT; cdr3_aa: CASSSGVDSGNTIYF
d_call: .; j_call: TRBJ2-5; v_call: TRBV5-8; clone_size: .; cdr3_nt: TGTGCCAGCAGCTTGCTCCAAGAGACCCAGTACTTC; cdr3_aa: CASSLLQETQYF
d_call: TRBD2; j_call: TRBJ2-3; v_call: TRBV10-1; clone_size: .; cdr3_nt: TGCGCCAGCAGCCGGGGGGGGGCCACAGATACGCAGTATTTT; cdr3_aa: CASSRGGATDTQYF
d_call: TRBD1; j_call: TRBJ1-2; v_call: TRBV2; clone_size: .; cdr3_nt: TGTGCCAGCATAAACAGGGGGCAGAGCTATGGCTACACCTTC; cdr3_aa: CASINRGQSYGYTF
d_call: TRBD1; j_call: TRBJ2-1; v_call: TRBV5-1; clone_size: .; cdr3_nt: TGCGCCAGCAGCTCGGCCGGGACAGCTTTCTACAATGAGCAGTTCTTC; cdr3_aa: CASSSAGTAFYNEQFF
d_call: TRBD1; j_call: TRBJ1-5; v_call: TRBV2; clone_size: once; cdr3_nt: TGTGCCAGCAGTAAGCGAAGGACAGGTCCGCGGGGTAATCAGCCCCAGCATTTT; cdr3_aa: CASSKRRTGPRGNQPQHF
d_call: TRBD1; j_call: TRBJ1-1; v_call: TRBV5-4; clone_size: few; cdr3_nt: TGTGCCAGCAGCTTCGGACAGGGGGGTACTGAAGCTTTCTTT; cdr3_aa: CASSFGQGGTEAFF
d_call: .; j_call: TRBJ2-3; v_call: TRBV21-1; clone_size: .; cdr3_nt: TGTGCCAGCAGCAAAATCGTCGGGACTAGGGAAACCGATAGCACAGATACGCAGTATTTT; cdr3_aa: CASSKIVGTRETDSTDTQYF
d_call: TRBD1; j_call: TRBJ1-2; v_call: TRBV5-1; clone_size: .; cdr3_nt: TGCGCCAGCAGTTGGGACAGAGGCTCTAACTATGGCTACACCTTC; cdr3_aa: CASSWDRGSNYGYTF
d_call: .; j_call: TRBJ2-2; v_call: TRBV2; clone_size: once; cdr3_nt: TGTGCCAGCAGTGGCTACAGGGACCGGAGCGGGGAGCTGTTTTTT; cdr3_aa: CASSGYRDRSGELFF
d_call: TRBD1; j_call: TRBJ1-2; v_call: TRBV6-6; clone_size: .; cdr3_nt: TGTGCCAGCAGTTACTCTGGGACAGGGGCCTATGGCTACACCTTC; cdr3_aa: CASSYSGTGAYGYTF
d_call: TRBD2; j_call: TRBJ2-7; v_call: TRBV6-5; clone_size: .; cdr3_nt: TGTGCCAGCAGGCGGACTAGCTCCTACGAGCAGTACTTC; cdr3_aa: CASRRTSSYEQYF
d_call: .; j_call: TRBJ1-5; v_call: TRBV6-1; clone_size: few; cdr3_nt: TGTGCCAGCAGTGAAAGGTGGCATCAGCCCCAGCATTTT; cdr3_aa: CASSERWHQPQHF
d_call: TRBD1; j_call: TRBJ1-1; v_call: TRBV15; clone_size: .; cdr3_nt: TGTGCCACCAGCAGAGCCTGGGGACAGATGAACACTGAAGCTTTCTTT; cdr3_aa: CATSRAWGQMNTEAFF
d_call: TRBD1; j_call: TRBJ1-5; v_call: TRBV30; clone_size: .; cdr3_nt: TGTGCCTGGAGTGTTCAAGGGGGCGGTCAGCCCCAGCATTTT; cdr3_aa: CAWSVQGGGQPQHF
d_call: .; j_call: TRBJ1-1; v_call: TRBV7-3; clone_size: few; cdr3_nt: TGTGCCAGCAGCTTAGGTGGGGGGACTGAAGCTTTCTTT; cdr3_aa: CASSLGGGTEAFF
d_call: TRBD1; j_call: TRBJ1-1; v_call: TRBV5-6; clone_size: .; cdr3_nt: TGTGCCAGCAGCTTGGCGACAGGGGCGTCAACTGAAGCTTTCTTT; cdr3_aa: CASSLATGASTEAFF
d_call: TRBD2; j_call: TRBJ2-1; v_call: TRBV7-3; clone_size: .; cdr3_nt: TGTGCCAGCAGCCCGGGGGGCAATGAGCAGTTCTTC; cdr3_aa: CASSPGGNEQFF
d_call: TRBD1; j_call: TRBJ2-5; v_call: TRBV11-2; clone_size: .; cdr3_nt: TGTGCCAGCAGCCCAGACAGGGGGGGGAATTGGGCCCAGTACTTC; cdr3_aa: CASSPDRGGNWAQYF
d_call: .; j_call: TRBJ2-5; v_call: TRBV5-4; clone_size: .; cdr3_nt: TGTGCCAGCAGCCTTCAAGAGACCCAGTACTTC; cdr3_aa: CASSLQETQYF
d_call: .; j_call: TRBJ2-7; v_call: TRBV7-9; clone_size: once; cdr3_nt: TGTGCCAGCAGCTCATCGGGAACCCGCGGGTACGAGCAGTACTTC; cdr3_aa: CASSSSGTRGYEQYF
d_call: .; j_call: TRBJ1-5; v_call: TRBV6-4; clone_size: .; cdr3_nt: TGTGCCAGCAGTGACGAACAGGGAAATGAGCCCCAGCATTTT; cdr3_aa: CASSDEQGNEPQHF
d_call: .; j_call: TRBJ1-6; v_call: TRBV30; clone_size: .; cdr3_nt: TGTGCCTGGACGACGGGTAAAGGGTCACCCCTCCACTTT; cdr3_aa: CAWTTGKGSPLHF
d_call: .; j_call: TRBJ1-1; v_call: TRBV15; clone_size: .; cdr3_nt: TGTGCCACCAGCAGAGACGGGCTGTCGAACACTGAAGCTTTCTTT; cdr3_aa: CATSRDGLSNTEAFF
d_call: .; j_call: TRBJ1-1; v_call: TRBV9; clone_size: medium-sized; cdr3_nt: TGTGCCAGCAGCGTAGGAACGGAGAGCACTGAAGCTTTCTTT; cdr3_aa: CASSVGTESTEAFF
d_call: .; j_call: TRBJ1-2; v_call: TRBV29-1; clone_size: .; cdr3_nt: TGCAGCGTTGTAGTTGCAGGTGGCTACACCTTC; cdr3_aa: CSVVVAGGYTF
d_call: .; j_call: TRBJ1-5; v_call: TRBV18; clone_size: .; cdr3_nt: TGTGCCAGCTCACCGGAGAGGAGCAATCAGCCCCAGCATTTT; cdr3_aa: CASSPERSNQPQHF
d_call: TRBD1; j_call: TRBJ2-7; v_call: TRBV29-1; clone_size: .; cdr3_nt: TGCAGCGTTGGGGACAGGGGGTTCCACGAGCAGTACTTC; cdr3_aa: CSVGDRGFHEQYF
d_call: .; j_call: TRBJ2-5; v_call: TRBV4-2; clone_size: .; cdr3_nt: TGTGCCAGCAGCCAAGTGGACAGCCAAGAGACCCAGTACTTC; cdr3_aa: CASSQVDSQETQYF
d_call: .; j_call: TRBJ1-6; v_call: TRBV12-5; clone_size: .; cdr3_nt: TGTGCTAGTGGTTTGGTACTGGATGGCGCGGGATCACCCCTCCACTTT; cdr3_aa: CASGLVLDGAGSPLHF
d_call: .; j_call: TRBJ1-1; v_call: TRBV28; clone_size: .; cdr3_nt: TGTGCCAGCAGTTTAAGCACTGAAGCTTTCTTT; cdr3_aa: CASSLSTEAFF
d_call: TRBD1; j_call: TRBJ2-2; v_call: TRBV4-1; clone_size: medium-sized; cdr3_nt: TGCGCCAGCAGCCAGACAGGGGGGGCCGGGGAGCTGTTTTTT; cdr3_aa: CASSQTGGAGELFF
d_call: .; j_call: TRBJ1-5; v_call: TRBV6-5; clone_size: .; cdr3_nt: TGTGCCAGCAGTGCCTTTGGGGGCAATCAGCCCCAGCATTTT; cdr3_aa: CASSAFGGNQPQHF
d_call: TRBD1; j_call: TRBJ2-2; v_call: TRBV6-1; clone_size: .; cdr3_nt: TGTGCCAGCAGACAGGGGGGCACCGGGGAGCTGTTTTTT; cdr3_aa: CASRQGGTGELFF